The rows below give T cell receptor beta chains drawn from one sample of a study of cytomegalovirus exposure and HLA in healthy donors. Sequenced by immunoSEQ multiplex PCR; TCRdb stores in-frame clones only, minus some. The table shows roughly 56,000 clones, with over 70% occurring only once. Material: PBMCs. The receptors shown here come from a man aged 45-65 years in good health and CMV-seropositive. CDR3s include the opening cysteine and the closing phenylalanine or tryptophan. D genes are given only for firm matches. Where a row states a size, it is once, few, many or the class of an expanded clone; other rows omit it.

D	V	J	size	DNA	CDR3
-	TRBV7-9	TRBJ2-1	-	TGTGCCAGCAGCCCCCCCGCGGCTACCTACAATGAGCAGTTCTTC	CASSPPAATYNEQFF
TRBD1	TRBV19	TRBJ2-7	-	TGTGCCAGTAGTATACCGGGACAGGCAAAGCAGTACTTC	CASSIPGQAKQYF
-	TRBV4-3	TRBJ1-5	-	TGCGCCAGCAGCCAGGTCGCGGGGGGTGGCATTCAGCCCCAGCATTTT	CASSQVAGGGIQPQHF
TRBD2	TRBV5-1	TRBJ2-3	-	TGCGCCAGCAGCTTGAGCGGGGGGCAAGGCACAGATACGCAGTATTTT	CASSLSGGQGTDTQYF
TRBD1	TRBV18	TRBJ2-3	-	TGTGCCAGCTCGCCCAGGGGACAGATCACAGATACGCAGTATTTT	CASSPRGQITDTQYF
TRBD2	TRBV16	TRBJ2-7	-	TGTGCCAGCAGCCAAAGACTAGCGGGGCCGATCGAGCAGTACTTC	CASSQRLAGPIEQYF
TRBD1	TRBV5-6	TRBJ1-1	-	TGTTCCAGCAGCTTGGGACAGGGGGTTAGGACTGAAGCTTTCTTT	CSSSLGQGVRTEAFF
TRBD1	TRBV30	TRBJ1-6	once	TGTGCCTGGATGGGACAGGCAGGGAATTCACCCCTCCACTTT	CAWMGQAGNSPLHF
-	TRBV4-3	TRBJ2-1	few	TGCGCCACAAGCCAAGATCTGATAGTACTCATCTACAATGAGCAGTTCTTC	CATSQDLIVLIYNEQFF
-	TRBV10-3	TRBJ1-2	-	TGTGCCATCAGTGAGACAGGGAAGGGTGGTCCACTGTACTATGGCTACACCTTC	CAISETGKGGPLYYGYTF
TRBD2	TRBV5-6	TRBJ2-1	-	TGTGCCAGCAGCTCCTGGGGACTAGCGGGAGGTCATGAGCAGTTCTTC	CASSSWGLAGGHEQFF
TRBD1	TRBV5-1	TRBJ1-4	-	TGCGCCAGCAGCAGCGGACAGGGGGGCGGGTATGAAAAACTGTTTTTT	CASSSGQGGGYEKLFF